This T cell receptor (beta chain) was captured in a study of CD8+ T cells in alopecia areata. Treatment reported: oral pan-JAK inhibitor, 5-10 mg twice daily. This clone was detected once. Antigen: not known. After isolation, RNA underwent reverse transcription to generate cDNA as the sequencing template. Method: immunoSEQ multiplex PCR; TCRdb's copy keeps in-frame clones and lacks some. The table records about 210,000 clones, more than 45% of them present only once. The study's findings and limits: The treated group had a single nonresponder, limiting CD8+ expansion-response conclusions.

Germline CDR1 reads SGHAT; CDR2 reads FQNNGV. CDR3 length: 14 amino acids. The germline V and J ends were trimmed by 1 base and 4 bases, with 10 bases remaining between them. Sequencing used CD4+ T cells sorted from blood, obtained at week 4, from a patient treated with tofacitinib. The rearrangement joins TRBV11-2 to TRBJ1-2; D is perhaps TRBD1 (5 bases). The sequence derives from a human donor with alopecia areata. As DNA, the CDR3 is TGTGCCAGCAGCTTAGGGGAGGGGAGCTATGGCTACACCTTC. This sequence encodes CASSLGEGSYGYTF.